This T cell receptor (beta chain) was identified during a study of blood T cells in healthy people across ages. The CDR3 covers 16 residues. Trimming shortened V by 2 bases and J by 2 bases, and 14 bases separated the two germline ends. Germline V gene data show CDR1 as MDHEN and CDR2 as SYDVKM. Alongside a J-beta primer mix, a sample-barcoded 5' primer served in a second PCR lasting roughly 7 to 12 cycles. TCRdb re-analysed the 5' RACE reads in MiXCR, keeping a single row per CDR3 protein. Altogether more than 600,000 distinct CDR3 sequences are present, 25% being singletons, with the ten largest covering under 9.5%. The sample holds a few counts of this clonotype. The sample was also reused in another study, on T cells of mothers and their children.

The receptor comes from a boy younger than 18 in good health. The sequencing input was blood. The chain carries TRBV28 and TRBJ2-3; a weak D match, TRBD1 (5 bases). The CDR3 region is CASSLVAGLNTDTQYF. The CDR3 region has the DNA TGTGCCAGCAGTTTAGTCGCAGGGCTTAACACAGATACGCAGTATTTT.